The rows below give T cell receptor beta chains drawn from one sample of a study of blood T cell repertoires in COVID-19. Profiled with immunoSEQ multiplex PCR; TCRdb holds only in-frame clones, not every one. Of 150,000 to 200,000 clones listed, under 80% were seen once; the top ten hold less than 20%. Sequencing was performed on PBMCs or T cells enriched from blood (not recorded which). The source of these receptors is a woman aged 50 to 65 with acute COVID-19. CDR3s include the opening cysteine and the closing phenylalanine or tryptophan. D genes are given only for firm matches. Some rows have no size entry. The others give once, few or many, or a class for an expanded clone.

V,size,J,D,DNA,CDR3
TRBV30,-,TRBJ1-2,TRBD1,TGTGCCTGGAGTGATTGGGGACAGGGCTCAGCCTATGGCTACACCTTC,CAWSDWGQGSAYGYTF
TRBV5-4,-,TRBJ1-2,TRBD1,TGTGCCAGCAGCCCACAGGGGGTCCTCTATGGCTACACCTTC,CASSPQGVLYGYTF
TRBV5-1,-,TRBJ2-1,-,TGCGCCAGCAGGCCCCAGGGGCATGCGGACAATGAGCAGTTCTTC,CASRPQGHADNEQFF
TRBV6-5,-,TRBJ1-2,-,TGTGCCAGCAGTTACCTAGGGGATGGCTACACCTTC,CASSYLGDGYTF
TRBV3-1/TRBV3-2,-,TRBJ1-2,-,TGTGCCAGCAGCCAAGGGGGGCAGGGTTACAACTATGGCTACACCTTC,CASSQGGQGYNYGYTF
TRBV27,few,TRBJ1-4,TRBD1,TGTGCCAGCAGTCCCGACAGGGCGGGAAAACTGTTTTTT,CASSPDRAGKLFF
TRBV12-3/TRBV12-4,-,TRBJ2-1,TRBD2,TGTGCCAGCAGTTTTCTCCAGCGGGGTGAGCAGTTCTTC,CASSFLQRGEQFF
TRBV11-3,-,TRBJ1-1,-,TGTGCCAGCAGCCGCCAGGAGAACACTGAAGCTTTCTTT,CASSRQENTEAFF
TRBV6-5,-,TRBJ2-3,TRBD2,TGTGCCAGCAGCCTAGCGGGGGGGACCACAGATACGCAGTATTTT,CASSLAGGTTDTQYF
TRBV7-9,-,TRBJ2-3,-,TGTGCCAGCAGCCTTCGACAGAGACTTAGCACAGATACGCAGTATTTT,CASSLRQRLSTDTQYF
TRBV18,once,TRBJ2-1,TRBD2,TGTGCCAGCCAAATAGCGGGGGGGAGCAGCAATGAGCAGTTCTTC,CASQIAGGSSNEQFF
TRBV3-1/TRBV3-2,once,TRBJ1-3,TRBD1,TGTGCCAGCAGCCAACGAATCACAGGGGCTGGAAACACCATATATTTT,CASSQRITGAGNTIYF
TRBV7-2,once,TRBJ1-2,TRBD1,TGTGCCAGCAGCCCGACCGTGGAGGGGGCGTTCAGCTACACCTTC,CASSPTVEGAFSYTF
TRBV27,-,TRBJ2-1,-,TGTGCCAGCAGTCAGGAGGACTGGGACAATGAGCAGTTCTTC,CASSQEDWDNEQFF
TRBV6-5,-,TRBJ1-2,-,TGTGCCAGCAGTTACTCGGGAGCGGGCTATGGCTACACCTTC,CASSYSGAGYGYTF
TRBV7-8,-,TRBJ1-2,TRBD1,TGTGCCAGCAGCCGGACAGGGGATGGCTACACCTTC,CASSRTGDGYTF
TRBV6-5,-,TRBJ2-1,-,TGTGCCAGCACCCGGGGAGCCGAGCAGTTCTTC,CASTRGAEQFF
TRBV10-3,once,TRBJ1-1,TRBD1,TGTGCCATCAGCCCAGGACAGGGCACTGAAGCTTTCTTT,CAISPGQGTEAFF
TRBV30,-,TRBJ1-1,TRBD1,TGTGCCGGACAGGGGGCAGAGACTGAAGCTTTCTTT,CAGQGAETEAFF
TRBV28,-,TRBJ2-1,TRBD2,TGTGCCAGCAGTTACGGGGGGGCGAATGAGCAGTTCTTC,CASSYGGANEQFF
TRBV14,-,TRBJ2-3,TRBD2,TGTGCCAGCAGCCAAGGACTAGCGAGGGGAAGTACGCAGTATTTT,CASSQGLARGSTQYF
TRBV12-3/TRBV12-4,-,TRBJ1-1,-,TGTGCCAGCAGTCCAGGGGTTTGGGAAGCTTTCTTT,CASSPGVWEAFF
TRBV28,once,TRBJ1-3,-,TGTGCCAGCAGTTCCCTCAGGGGCCCCTCTGGAAACACCATATATTTT,CASSSLRGPSGNTIYF
TRBV4-2,-,TRBJ1-1,-,TGTGCCAGCAGCCAAGAGGAGACAGCTAACACTGAAGCTTTCTTT,CASSQEETANTEAFF
TRBV11-2,many,TRBJ1-2,TRBD1,TGTGCCAGCAGAGATAGGACAGGGCGGACCTATGGCTACACCTTC,CASRDRTGRTYGYTF
TRBV21-1,-,TRBJ1-6,-,TGTGCCACCAAGGGGGGAGGGAGTACCTATAATTCACCCCTCCACTTT,CATKGGGSTYNSPLHF
TRBV5-1,-,TRBJ1-1,TRBD1,TGCGCCAGCAGCTCGGAGAAACAGGGGGCGAAGACTGAAGCTTTCTTT,CASSSEKQGAKTEAFF
TRBV4-2,-,TRBJ2-1,-,TGTGCCAGCAGCCAAGATCGGGGTTTGAGGAATGAGCAGTTCTTC,CASSQDRGLRNEQFF
TRBV2,-,TRBJ1-2,-,TGTGCCAGCAGCAGCGGACCAGGAAGGTTTAGGGTGGATGGCTACACCTTC,CASSSGPGRFRVDGYTF
TRBV7-9,few,TRBJ1-4,-,TGTGCCAGCACCCCAGGGGTTGCTAATGAAAAACTGTTTTTT,CASTPGVANEKLFF
TRBV5-1,-,TRBJ1-2,-,TGCGCCAGCAGCACGGGGGAGTACTATGGCTACACCTTC,CASSTGEYYGYTF
TRBV19,few,TRBJ2-3,TRBD1,TGTGCCAGCCATGGGACAGGCTTCACAGATACGCAGTATTTT,CASHGTGFTDTQYF
TRBV7-8,once,TRBJ1-5,-,TGTGCCAGCAGCTTCGGTATCGGCAATCAGCCCCAGCATTTT,CASSFGIGNQPQHF
TRBV4-1,-,TRBJ1-2,-,TGCGCCAGCAGCCCCGACGGGAACTATGGCTACACCTTC,CASSPDGNYGYTF
TRBV5-1,few,TRBJ1-2,TRBD1,TGCGCCAGCAGCCAGGGACAGGGGTGGTATGGCTACACCTTC,CASSQGQGWYGYTF
TRBV11-2,once,TRBJ1-6,-,TGTGCCAGCAGCTCGCGGGGGGCCCGACCGCCCTTTAATTCACCCCTCCACTTT,CASSSRGARPPFNSPLHF
TRBV9,few,TRBJ1-3,-,TGTGCCAGCAGCGGATTCGACGGGAGCTCTGGAAACACCATATATTTT,CASSGFDGSSGNTIYF
TRBV7-2,-,TRBJ2-3,TRBD2,TGTGCCAGCAGACCCCTGGCACTAGCGGGGGGTCTGACAGATACGCAGTATTTT,CASRPLALAGGLTDTQYF
TRBV4-1,-,TRBJ1-5,-,TGCGCCAGCAGCCCAGTAGGAGGGCAGCCCCAGCATTTT,CASSPVGGQPQHF
TRBV5-1,-,TRBJ2-3,TRBD2,TGCGCCAGCAGCCCTCATAGCGGGGGAGGAGATACGCAGTATTTT,CASSPHSGGGDTQYF
TRBV5-6,once,TRBJ1-2,TRBD1,TGTGCCAGCAGCAAACGACAGGGGCGAAACTATGGCTACACCTTC,CASSKRQGRNYGYTF
TRBV4-3,-,TRBJ1-4,-,TGCGCCAGCAGCCAGGCAGGGGCTACTAATGAAAAACTGTTTTTT,CASSQAGATNEKLFF